This TCR beta chain originates from a study of STAT5B mutations in CD4+ large granular lymphocyte leukemia. Trimming took off 7 bases at V and 6 bases at J, with 11 bases between the two ends. From germline, CDR1 is DFQATT and CDR2 SNEGSKA (reference sequence). The CDR3 loop spans 11 amino acids. Generated by immunoSEQ multiplex PCR, the TCRdb table keeps only in-frame clones and is missing some. The sample has fewer than 40,000 clones; 70% to 80% are singletons. The clonotype originates from a human donor in good health. Input material: CD4+ T cells from blood buffy coats. The rearrangement uses TRBV20-1 and TRBJ2-3; possibly TRBD1 for D (6 bases). The CDR3 DNA sequence: TGCAGTGTTTCCAGGGGCGATACGCAGTATTTT. Translated: CSVSRGDTQYF.